These 27 T cell receptor beta chains came from one sample sequenced in a study of radiotherapy plus CTLA-4 blockade in lung cancer (dated by TCRdb to the late 2010s). Libraries were built with the immunoSEQ multiplex PCR assay. Sourced from immuneACCESS, this table was stored by TCRdb with only in-frame sequences that have V and J called. A share of the clones is absent; for the studies checked, an unresolved V gene accounts for under half, and the remainder has no known explanation. The sample table records approximately 33,000 clones; approximately 78% of these occur just once. Of the sample, 6.5% to 9.5% falls within the top ten clones. The source was peripheral blood, collected from a patient treated with radiotherapy plus ipilimumab. These receptors were obtained from a human donor with non-small cell lung cancer who had stable disease on radiotherapy plus ipilimumab.

This clone was recorded a few times. V and J are TRBV7-6 and TRBJ2-1; 13 nucleotides match TRBD2. Germline V gene lookup returns CDR1 SGHVS and CDR2 FNYEAQ. The CDR3 consists of 15 residues. The V gene end was trimmed by 1 base and the J gene end by 10 bases; junction bases not matched to a gene: 4. The CDR3 DNA follows: TGTGCCAGCAGCTTAGGGACTAGCGGGGGTGGCGAGCAGTTCTTC. Encoded protein: CASSLGTSGGGEQFF.

The rearrangement joins TRBV6-6 to TRBJ1-2, with 12 bases aligning to TRBD1. V shed 4 bases, J shed 9 bases, and the junction held 3 bases outside the gene matches. CDR3 length: 13 amino acids. Germline CDR1 MNHNY, CDR2 SVGAGI (reference sequence). The chain's CDR3 is CASSWDRGRSYTF. The CDR3 DNA reads as TGTGCCAGCAGTTGGGACAGGGGGCGAAGCTACACCTTC.

The chain employs TRBV5-1 and TRBJ1-1; D is perhaps TRBD1 (5 bases). Trimming pared 6 bases from V and 6 bases from J, leaving 18 bases between. The CDR3 spans 14 residues. Per the germline V gene, CDR1 is SGHRS and CDR2 is YFSETQ. CDR3: CASTRLEGSAEAFF. CDR3 DNA sequence: TGCGCCAGCACCCGCTTGGAGGGGAGCGCTGAAGCTTTCTTT.

This chain uses TRBV6-5 with TRBJ2-3, with D tentatively TRBD2 (5 bases). Trimming cost V 6 bases and J 6 bases, with 19 bases left between them. Germline values: CDR1 MNHEY, CDR2 SVGAGI. This CDR3 is 15 amino acids long. Here the CDR3 reads CASRPTGLGSDTQYF. CDR3 nucleotide sequence: TGTGCCAGCAGGCCTACTGGACTTGGCTCCGATACGCAGTATTTT.

The rearrangement links TRBV28 to TRBJ1-3; D might be TRBD1 (6 bases). V was trimmed by 3 bases and J by 0 bases, leaving 9 bases between them. There are 15 residues in the CDR3. The germline V gene has CDR1 MDHEN and CDR2 SYDVKM. The CDR3 nucleotides are TGTGCCAGCAGTTTTACAGGGTCCTCTGGAAACACCATATATTTT. Translation: CASSFTGSSGNTIYF.

This rearrangement joins TRBV28 to TRBJ1-2; the D gene is possibly TRBD1 (5 bases). This CDR3 has 17 residues. CDR1 and CDR2 from the germline V gene are MDHEN and SYDVKM. Trimming stripped 5 bases from V and 0 bases from J, with 19 bases between. The CDR3 bases are TGTGCCAGCAGTCCACCCGGGGCCCTTCAAGCTAACTATGGCTACACCTTC. The encoded protein is CASSPPGALQANYGYTF.

The chain combines TRBV5-4 with TRBJ1-1; D might be TRBD1 (6 bases). Germline V gene data show CDR1 as SGHNT and CDR2 as YYREEE (reference sequence). Trimming stripped 4 bases from V and 1 base from J, with 11 bases between. CDR3 length: 14 residues. CDR3 region: CASSKPQGNTEAFF. CDR3 DNA sequence: TGTGCCAGCAGCAAACCACAGGGGAACACTGAAGCTTTCTTT. The variable domain in full, with the rest retrieved from reference TRBV5-4 and TRBJ1-1, is ETGVTQSPTHLIKTRGQQVTLRCSSQSGHNTVSWYQQALGQGPQFIFQYYREEENGRGNFPPRFSGLQFPNYSSELNVNALELDDSALYLCASSKPQGNTEAFFGQGTRLTVV.

This chain uses TRBV6-1 with TRBJ1-2, with TRBD1 as a possible D gene (5 bases). The CDR3 runs to 13 residues. CDR1 and CDR2 from the germline V gene are MNHNS and SASEGT. Trimming left V 7 bases short and J 7 bases short, with 16 bases between. The CDR3, as DNA: TGTGCCAGCACGTTGGCAGGGAAGAGTGGCTACACCTTC. Its translation: CASTLAGKSGYTF.

The chain is built from TRBV5-1 and TRBJ2-3, with D perhaps matching TRBD1 or TRBD2 (6 bases each). This CDR3 has 18 amino acids. With 4 bases removed from V and 1 base from J, the gap between germline ends came to 22 bases. Germline CDR1 reads SGHRS; CDR2 reads YFSETQ. The DNA for the CDR3 is TGCGCCAGCAGCCTAACTTGGGGGGCCGGGGTAGGCACAGATACGCAGTATTTT. Residues: CASSLTWGAGVGTDTQYF.

V usage is TRBV5-1 and J usage is TRBJ2-1; D gene unclear. CDR3 length: 13 amino acids. In germline, CDR1 is SGHRS, CDR2 YFSETQ. Trimming pared 0 bases from V and 6 bases from J, leaving 7 bases between. The CDR3 spells CASSLAMGNEQFF. CDR3 DNA sequence: TGCGCCAGCAGCTTGGCCATGGGCAATGAGCAGTTCTTC. Drawing the rest from reference TRBV5-1 and TRBJ2-1, the complete variable domain is KAGVTQTPRYLIKTRGQQVTLSCSPISGHRSVSWYQQTPGQGLQFLFEYFSETQRNKGNFPGRFSGRQFSNSRSEMNVSTLELGDSALYLCASSLAMGNEQFFGPGTRLTVL.

This chain links TRBV7-2 with TRBJ1-6; D not resolved. Per the germline V gene, CDR1 is SGHTA and CDR2 is FQGNSA. Trimming took off 5 bases at V and 6 bases at J, with 17 bases between the two ends. CDR3 length equals 16 residues. As DNA, the CDR3 is TGTGCCAGCAGCGCTACAACCGTTCGGGCTAATTCACCCCTCCACTTT. Translated, it gives CASSATTVRANSPLHF.

This chain uses TRBV7-2 with TRBJ2-5; the D gene is possibly TRBD2 (6 bases). The CDR3 contains 14 residues. CDR1 and CDR2 (germline): SGHTA, FQGNSA. The ends were cut back, 5 bases at V and 3 bases at J, with 13 bases in the middle. Here the CDR3 reads CASSGRDWKETQYF. The CDR3 bases are TGTGCCAGCAGCGGCCGGGACTGGAAAGAGACCCAGTACTTC.

The gene calls are TRBV6-1 and TRBJ1-1, with TRBD1 matching 8 bases. V trimming: 2 bases; J trimming: 3 bases; junction bases outside the gene matches: 5. Per germline, CDR1 MNHNS and CDR2 SASEGT. The CDR3 is made up of 15 amino acids. CDR3 DNA: TGTGCCAGCAGTGAAACAGGACAGGGCTACACTGAAGCTTTCTTT. Protein sequence: CASSETGQGYTEAFF.

The gene calls are TRBV7-3 and TRBJ2-2; D is unclear. Between the trimmed V and J ends, which lost 3 bases and 6 bases, there was a span of 14 bases. Germline loops: CDR1 SGHTA, CDR2 FQGTGA. The CDR3 runs to 15 residues. DNA of the CDR3: TGTGCCAGCAGCTTCGACGGTAGAGGCGCCGGGGAGCTGTTTTTT. Translation gives CASSFDGRGAGELFF.

This clone came up once. The chain uses TRBV5-6 and TRBJ2-5; D possibly corresponds to TRBD2 (7 bases). The V gene's germline CDR1 is SGHDT and CDR2 YYEEEE. The CDR3 length is 16 residues. V lost 3 bases and J lost 2, with 17 bases in between. The DNA of the CDR3 is TGTGCCAGCAGCTGGGGGGGCCAGGGGCCGCAAGAGACCCAGTACTTC. Amino acids: CASSWGGQGPQETQYF. Supplemented by reference TRBV5-6 and TRBJ2-5, the full variable domain reads DAGVTQSPTHLIKTRGQQVTLRCSPKSGHDTVSWYQQALGQGPQFIFQYYEEEERQRGNFPDRFSGHQFPNYSSELNVNALLLGDSALYLCASSWGGQGPQETQYFGPGTRLLVL.

The CDR3 DNA reads as TGTGCCAGCAGCTTTCCAGGGGGTGAAGCTTTCTTT. This codes for CASSFPGGEAFF. V and J are TRBV5-6 and TRBJ1-1; 7 bases match TRBD1. Germline CDR1 is SGHDT and CDR2 is YYEEEE. The CDR3 extends over 12 amino acids. J was trimmed by 7 bases and V by 2 bases; bases with no gene match: 2.

The rearrangement joins TRBV28 to TRBJ1-5, with D unresolved. Germline V gene data show CDR1 as MDHEN and CDR2 as SYDVKM. The CDR3 consists of 18 residues. V lost 5 bases and J lost 2, with 22 bases in between. CDR3 sequence: CASSRLKPSGVGNQPQHF. CDR3 nucleotides: TGTGCCAGCAGTAGGCTAAAACCGTCGGGTGTCGGCAATCAGCCCCAGCATTTT.

This clone came up a few times. The rearrangement uses TRBV9 and TRBJ1-1; 8 positions match TRBD1. Germline trimming cut 4 bases from V and 0 bases from J; bases unmatched to any gene: 14. Germline lookup yields CDR1 SGDLS and CDR2 YYNGEE. The CDR3 totals 18 residues. The CDR3 DNA sequence: TGTGCCAGCAGCCAAGATTGGCAGGGGGCTTACATGAACACTGAAGCTTTCTTT. It codes for CASSQDWQGAYMNTEAFF. Filled out from reference TRBV9 and TRBJ1-1, the complete variable domain reads DSGVTQTPKHLITATGQRVTLRCSPRSGDLSVYWYQQSLDQGLQFLIQYYNGEERAKGNILERFSAQQFPDLHSELNLSSLELGDSALYFCASSQDWQGAYMNTEAFFGQGTRLTVV.

The rearrangement links TRBV4-1 to TRBJ2-6, with 9 bases aligning to TRBD1. Germline loops: CDR1 MGHRA, CDR2 YSYEKL. The CDR3 length is 18 residues. The J segment lost 2 bases and the V segment lost 0 bases, leaving 5 bases of the junction unmatched. The CDR3 bases are TGCGCCAGCAGCCAAGAACCGACAGGGGGGACTGGGGCCAACGTCCTGACTTTC. This gives the protein CASSQEPTGGTGANVLTF.

The chain is built from TRBV2 and TRBJ1-5; no clear D. The CDR3 contains 13 residues. Germline loops: CDR1 SNHLY, CDR2 FYNNEI. V gave up 4 bases and J gave up 5 bases, with 9 bases separating them. The CDR3 bases are TGTGCCAGCAGTGCGCATTTCGATCAGCCCCAGCATTTT. Translated, it gives CASSAHFDQPQHF.

CDR3 protein: CASRLSAGNNEQFF. CDR3 sequence (DNA): TGTGCCAGCAGGTTATCTGCGGGGAACAATGAGCAGTTCTTC. V is TRBV5-4 and J is TRBJ2-1; possible D gene TRBD2, 6 bases. This CDR3 region has 14 residues. Per germline, CDR1 SGHNT and CDR2 YYREEE (reference sequence). V gave up 5 bases and J gave up 5 bases, with 14 bases separating them.

The chain combines TRBV6-5 with TRBJ1-1; no firm D call. Germline CDR1 MNHEY, CDR2 SVGAGI. The CDR3 loop spans 14 amino acids. The V end lost 2 bases, the J end lost 0 bases, and 7 bases lay between the germline ends. The CDR3 spells CASSYKFLNTEAFF. CDR3 nucleotides: TGTGCCAGCAGTTACAAGTTTCTGAACACTGAAGCTTTCTTT.

The V and J genes are TRBV5-4 and TRBJ1-2; the D gene is possibly TRBD1 (6 bases). V was shortened by 4 bases and J by 3 bases, with 16 bases between the two germline ends. Looked up from germline, CDR1 is SGHNT and CDR2 is YYREEE (reference sequence). The CDR3 is made up of 15 amino acids. This CDR3 is CASSAGGGADYGYTF. CDR3 nucleotides: TGTGCCAGCAGCGCGGGCGGGGGGGCGGACTATGGCTACACCTTC.

V is TRBV28 and J is TRBJ2-5; 8 bases map to TRBD1. Germline V gene lookup returns CDR1 MDHEN and CDR2 SYDVKM. This CDR3 comprises 15 residues. J gave up 4 bases and V 7 bases, and 11 bases lay outside the gene matches. The CDR3 DNA sequence: TGTGCCAGCACTGGAGGGCAGGGGGCACGAGAGACCCAGTACTTC. Amino acid sequence: CASTGGQGARETQYF.

The gene calls are TRBV6-5 and TRBJ1-1; 7 bases agree with TRBD1. V lost 5 bases to trimming and J lost 0 bases; unmatched junction nucleotides: 6. Germline V lookup: CDR1 MNHEY, CDR2 SVGAGI. The CDR3 loop spans 15 amino acids. CDR3 region: CASSHDRVMNTEAFF. In nucleotides, the CDR3 is TGTGCCAGCAGTCACGACAGGGTAATGAACACTGAAGCTTTCTTT.

The chain's CDR3 is CASSLDSRNEKLFF. Here the CDR3 DNA reads TGCGCCAGCAGCTTGGACAGCAGAAATGAAAAACTGTTTTTT. The chain has TRBV5-1 and TRBJ1-4; D is unresolved. The germline V gene encodes CDR1 SGHRS and CDR2 YFSETQ. The CDR3 is 14 residues long. The V end was cut by 0 bases, the J end by 5 bases, with 8 bases between.

V usage is TRBV7-9 and J usage is TRBJ1-2, with D tentatively TRBD1 (6 bases). Trimming cost V 6 bases and J 0 bases, with 11 bases left between them. The V gene's germline CDR1 is SEHNR and CDR2 FQNEAQ (reference sequence). The CDR3 has 14 amino acids. In nucleotides, the CDR3 is TGTGCCAGCAGAGGACAGATTACTAACTATGGCTACACCTTC. Its protein is CASRGQITNYGYTF.